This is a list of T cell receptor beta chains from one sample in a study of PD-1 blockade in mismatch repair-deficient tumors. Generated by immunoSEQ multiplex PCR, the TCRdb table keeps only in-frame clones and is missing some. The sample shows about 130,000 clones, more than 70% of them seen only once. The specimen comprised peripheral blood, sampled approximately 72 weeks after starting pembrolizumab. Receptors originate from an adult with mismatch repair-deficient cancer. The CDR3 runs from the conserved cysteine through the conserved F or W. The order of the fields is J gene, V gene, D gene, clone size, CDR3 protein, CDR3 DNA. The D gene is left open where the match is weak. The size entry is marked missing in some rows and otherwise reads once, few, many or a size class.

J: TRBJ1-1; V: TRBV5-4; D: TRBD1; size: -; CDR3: CASSKRGQGNTEAFF; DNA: TGTGCCAGCAGCAAAAGAGGACAGGGGAACACTGAAGCTTTCTTT
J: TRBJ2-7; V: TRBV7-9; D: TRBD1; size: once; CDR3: CASSRSGQSYEQYF; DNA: TGTGCCAGCAGCCGATCGGGACAGTCCTACGAGCAGTACTTC
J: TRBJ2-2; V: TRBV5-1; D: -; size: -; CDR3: CASSLGSANTGELFF; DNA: TGCGCCAGCAGCTTGGGGTCAGCGAACACCGGGGAGCTGTTTTTT
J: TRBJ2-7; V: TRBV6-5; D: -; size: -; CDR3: CASSYDGSYEQYF; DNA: TGTGCCAGCAGTTACGACGGGTCCTACGAGCAGTACTTC
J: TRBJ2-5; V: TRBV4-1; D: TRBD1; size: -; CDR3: CASSQTGTAQETQYF; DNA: TGCGCCAGCAGCCAAACCGGGACAGCACAAGAGACCCAGTACTTC
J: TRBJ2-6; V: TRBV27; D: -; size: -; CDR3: CASSPVDLGTANVLTF; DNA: TGTGCCAGCAGTCCAGTAGACCTTGGGACAGCCAACGTCCTGACTTTC
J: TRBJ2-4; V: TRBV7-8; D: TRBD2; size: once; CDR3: CASSLAAGVAKNIQYF; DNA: TGTGCCAGCAGCTTAGCGGCGGGAGTGGCCAAAAACATTCAGTACTTC
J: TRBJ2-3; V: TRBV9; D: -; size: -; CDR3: CASSVSGTDTQYF; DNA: TGTGCCAGCAGCGTTTCCGGCACAGATACGCAGTATTTT
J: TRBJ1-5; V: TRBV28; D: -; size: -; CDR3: CASSLDVRAGQPQHF; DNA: TGTGCCAGCAGTTTAGACGTCAGGGCAGGGCAGCCCCAGCATTTT
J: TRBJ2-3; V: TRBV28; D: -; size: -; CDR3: CASSLPDTDTQYF; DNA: TGTGCCAGCAGTCTTCCTGATACGGATACGCAGTATTTT
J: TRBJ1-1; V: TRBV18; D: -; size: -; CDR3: CASSPEGLRTEAFF; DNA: TGTGCCAGCTCACCGGAGGGGCTGAGGACTGAAGCTTTCTTT
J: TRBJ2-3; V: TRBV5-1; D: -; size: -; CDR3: CASSWTGDSNTQYF; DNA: TGCGCCAGCAGCTGGACGGGGGATTCAAATACGCAGTATTTT
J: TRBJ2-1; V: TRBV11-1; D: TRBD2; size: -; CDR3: CASTLAGGPYNEQFF; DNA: TGTGCCAGCACATTAGCGGGAGGTCCCTACAATGAGCAGTTCTTC
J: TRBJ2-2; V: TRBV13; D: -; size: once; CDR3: CASSSGRDTGELFF; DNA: TGTGCCAGCAGTTCCGGGAGAGACACCGGGGAGCTGTTTTTT
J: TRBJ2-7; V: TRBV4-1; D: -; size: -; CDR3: CASSQAIVSYEQYF; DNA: TGCGCCAGCAGCCAAGCTATTGTTTCCTACGAGCAGTACTTC
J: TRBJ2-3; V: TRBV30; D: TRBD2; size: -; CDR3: CAWSLSGSSIADTQYF; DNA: TGTGCCTGGAGTCTAAGCGGGAGTTCGATCGCAGATACGCAGTATTTT
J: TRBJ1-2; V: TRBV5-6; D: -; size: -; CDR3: CASSLGRARAGYTF; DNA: TGTGCCAGCAGCTTGGGAAGAGCCCGGGCTGGCTACACCTTC
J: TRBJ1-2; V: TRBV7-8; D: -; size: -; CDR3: CASHTLGANYGYTF; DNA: TGTGCCAGCCATACGTTGGGCGCTAACTATGGCTACACCTTC
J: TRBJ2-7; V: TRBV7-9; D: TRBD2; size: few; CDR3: CASSLVGLAGYEQYF; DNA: TGTGCCAGCAGCTTAGTGGGACTAGCGGGCTACGAGCAGTACTTC
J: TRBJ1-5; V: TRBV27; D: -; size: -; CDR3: CASTQGLNQPQHF; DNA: TGTGCCAGCACACAGGGACTCAATCAGCCCCAGCATTTT
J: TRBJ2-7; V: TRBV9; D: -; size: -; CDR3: CASSVDGRTYEQYF; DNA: TGTGCCAGCAGCGTAGATGGTAGAACCTACGAGCAGTACTTC
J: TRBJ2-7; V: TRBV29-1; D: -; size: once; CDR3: CSVELGTSYEQYF; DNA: TGCAGCGTTGAATTAGGGACGTCATACGAGCAGTACTTC
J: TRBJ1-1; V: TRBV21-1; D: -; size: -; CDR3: CASRDRGLCEAFF; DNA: TGTGCCAGCAGGGACAGGGGCCTGTGCGAAGCTTTCTTT
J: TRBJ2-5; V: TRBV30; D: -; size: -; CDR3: CAWSVHPFGSDQETQYF; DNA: TGTGCCTGGAGTGTACACCCTTTCGGTAGCGACCAAGAGACCCAGTACTTC
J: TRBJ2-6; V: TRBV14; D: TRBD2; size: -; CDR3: CASSLGLAGEHSGANVLTF; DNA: TGTGCCAGCAGCTTGGGACTAGCGGGAGAACACTCTGGGGCCAACGTCCTGACTTTC
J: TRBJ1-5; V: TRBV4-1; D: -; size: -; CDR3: CASSQESMGNQPQHF; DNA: TGCGCCAGCAGCCAAGAGTCTATGGGGAATCAGCCCCAGCATTTT
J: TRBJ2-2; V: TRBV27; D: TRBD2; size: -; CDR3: CASSLYTGLAGGSGTGELFF; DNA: TGTGCCAGCAGTCTATACACGGGACTAGCGGGAGGCTCGGGCACCGGGGAGCTGTTTTTT
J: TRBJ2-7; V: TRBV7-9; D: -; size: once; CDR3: CASSLEEGVREQYF; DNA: TGTGCCAGCAGCTTAGAAGAGGGGGTAAGGGAGCAGTACTTC
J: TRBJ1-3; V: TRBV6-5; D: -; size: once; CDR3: CASSPTWVPGNTIYF; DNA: TGTGCCAGCAGTCCAACTTGGGTACCTGGAAACACCATATATTTT
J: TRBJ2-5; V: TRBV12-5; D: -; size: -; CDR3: CASGFSLPDARGSSKETQYF; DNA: TGTGCTAGTGGTTTCTCTCTACCGGACGCAAGGGGCTCTTCGAAAGAGACCCAGTACTTC
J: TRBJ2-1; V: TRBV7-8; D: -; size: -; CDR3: CASSLGVNEQFF; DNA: TGTGCCAGCAGCTTAGGTGTTAATGAGCAGTTCTTC
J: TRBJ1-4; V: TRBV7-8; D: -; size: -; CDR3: CASSLDLEKLFF; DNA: TGTGCCAGCAGCTTAGATCTGGAAAAACTGTTTTTT
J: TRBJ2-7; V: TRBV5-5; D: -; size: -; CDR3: CASSYSGRGTYEQYF; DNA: TGTGCCAGCAGCTACAGCGGGCGGGGAACCTACGAGCAGTACTTC
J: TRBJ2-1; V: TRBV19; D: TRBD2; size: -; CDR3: CASSIGTSGSDEQFF; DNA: TGTGCCAGTAGTATCGGGACTAGCGGGAGTGATGAGCAGTTCTTC
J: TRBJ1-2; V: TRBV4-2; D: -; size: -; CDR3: CASSQGGKSFYGYTF; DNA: TGTGCCAGCAGCCAAGGCGGGAAGAGTTTCTATGGCTACACCTTC
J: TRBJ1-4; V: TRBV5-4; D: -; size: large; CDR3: CASSLGGRGSNEKLFF; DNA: TGTGCCAGCAGCTTGGGGGGTCGGGGGTCTAATGAAAAACTGTTTTTT
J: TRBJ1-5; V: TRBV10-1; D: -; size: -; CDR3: CASSGGYNQPQHF; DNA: TGCGCCAGCAGTGGCGGATACAATCAGCCCCAGCATTTT
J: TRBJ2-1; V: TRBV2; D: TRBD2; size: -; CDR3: CASSDTSGGTSYNEQFF; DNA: TGTGCCAGCAGTGACACTAGCGGGGGTACCTCCTACAATGAGCAGTTCTTC
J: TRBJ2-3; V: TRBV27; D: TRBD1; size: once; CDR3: CASYPMDRKTDTQYF; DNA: TGTGCCAGCTACCCTATGGACAGGAAAACAGATACGCAGTATTTT
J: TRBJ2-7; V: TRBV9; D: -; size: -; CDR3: CASSGQVTHEQYF; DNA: TGTGCCAGCAGCGGACAGGTCACACACGAGCAGTACTTC
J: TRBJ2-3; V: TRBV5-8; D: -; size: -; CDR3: CASSLGTKSTDTQYF; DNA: TGTGCCAGCAGCTTGGGTACTAAGAGCACAGATACGCAGTATTTT
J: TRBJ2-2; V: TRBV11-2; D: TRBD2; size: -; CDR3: CASGSKRGGVTGELFF; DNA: TGTGCCAGCGGGTCTAAGCGGGGGGGCGTCACCGGGGAGCTGTTTTTT
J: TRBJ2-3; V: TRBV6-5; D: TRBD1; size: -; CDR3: CASSYGEQGNTQYF; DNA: TGTGCCAGCAGTTACGGGGAACAGGGGAATACGCAGTATTTT
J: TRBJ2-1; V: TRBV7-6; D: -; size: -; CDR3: CASSLARYNEQFF; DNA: TGTGCCAGCAGCTTAGCCAGGTACAATGAGCAGTTCTTC
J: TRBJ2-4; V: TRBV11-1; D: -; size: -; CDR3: CASSPSGGTGSLAKNIQYF; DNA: TGTGCCAGCAGCCCCTCGGGGGGGACAGGATCGTTAGCCAAAAACATTCAGTACTTC
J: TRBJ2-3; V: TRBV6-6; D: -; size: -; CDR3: CASSYGSGTDTQYF; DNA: TGTGCCAGCAGTTACGGATCCGGCACAGATACGCAGTATTTT
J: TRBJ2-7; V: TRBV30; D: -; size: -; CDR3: CAWSTGIPPGYEQYF; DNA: TGTGCCTGGAGCACAGGGATACCCCCCGGCTACGAGCAGTACTTC
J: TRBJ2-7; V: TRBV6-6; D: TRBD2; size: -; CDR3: CASSFQLAGELEQYF; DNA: TGTGCCAGCAGTTTTCAACTAGCGGGAGAGCTGGAGCAGTACTTC
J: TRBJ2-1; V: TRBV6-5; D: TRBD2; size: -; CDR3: CASRWSGRAHNEQFF; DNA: TGTGCCAGCAGGTGGAGCGGGAGGGCCCACAATGAGCAGTTCTTC
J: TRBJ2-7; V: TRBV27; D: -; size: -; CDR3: CASSLDKRGLYEQYF; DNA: TGTGCCAGCAGTTTAGATAAGAGGGGGTTGTACGAGCAGTACTTC
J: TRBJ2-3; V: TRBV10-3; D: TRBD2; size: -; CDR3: CAISDSAGGTDTQYF; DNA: TGTGCCATCAGTGACTCAGCGGGAGGCACAGATACGCAGTATTTT
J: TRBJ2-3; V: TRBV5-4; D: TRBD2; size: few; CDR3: CASSLGGAGGRDTQYF; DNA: TGTGCCAGCAGCTTGGGAGGAGCGGGAGGAAGAGATACGCAGTATTTT
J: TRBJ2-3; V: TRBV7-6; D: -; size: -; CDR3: CASSLEARRTDTQYF; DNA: TGTGCCAGCAGCTTAGAGGCGCGACGCACAGATACGCAGTATTTT